This note documents a single TCR beta chain sequence. The antigen remains undetermined. Chemo-refractory metastatic non-small-cell lung cancer patients underwent focal radiation alongside CTLA-4 blockade with ipilimumab. Germline V lookup: CDR1 MNHEY, CDR2 SVGAGI. The CDR3 spans 14 residues. Trimming stripped 8 bases from V and 2 bases from J, with 16 bases between. These data are taken from a study of radiotherapy plus CTLA-4 blockade in lung cancer. The protocol was immunoSEQ multiplex PCR, while the TCRdb copy is restricted to in-frame clones and leaves out a portion. The sample carries 75,000 to 100,000 clones, 65% to 85% recorded once. Regarding the study as a whole: Following radiotherapy plus ipilimumab, tumor-derived TCR clones expanded in the blood.

The chain carries TRBV6-5 and TRBJ2-7; a possible D gene is TRBD2 (5 bases). The sequence was collected from a human donor with non-small cell lung cancer who had a partial response to radiotherapy plus ipilimumab. Some clones in this sample may be carry-over from other donors' samples. This material consisted of peripheral blood, taken from a patient treated with radiotherapy plus ipilimumab. CDR3 in amino acids: CASQSDGVPYEQYF. CDR3 sequence (DNA): TGTGCCAGCCAATCCGACGGGGTACCCTACGAGCAGTACTTC.